This T cell receptor beta chain derives from a study of cytomegalovirus exposure and HLA in healthy donors (dated by TCRdb to between 2016 and 2019). Looking at the study overall: An earlier analysis of approximately 640 of the donors reported roughly 270 Gb of sequence data and 117 million unique TCR beta sequences from 190 million or so T cells. To decide whether each TCR beta V gene segment behaved as functional or pseudogenic, an earlier analysis of some 570 of the donors relied on high-throughput TCR beta sequencing. Using immunosequencing, the study profiled T cell repertoires from about 650 subjects and related those repertoires to cytomegalovirus serostatus. In addition to the first cohort of 666 subjects, a separate validation cohort of 120 different subjects was used. Donor age, sex, ethnicity and CMV serostatus were collected together with the repertoire data. The later analysis used no new phenotypic data to find candidate immune exposures, relying instead on TCR beta sequences and their occurrence across donors. Among under 450 genotyped donors of the cohort, an average of 235,054 unique TCR beta nucleotide sequences were sequenced per donor, roughly a sixth of them non-productive. A handful of DR-DQ haplotypes were treated as single units for association and clustering because of strong linkage in the cohort. The number of typed donors differed by locus: about 620-630 for A, B, C, DRB1 and DQB1; 522 for DQA1; around 610 for DPA1; and some 470 for DPB1. Every repertoire in the discovery cohort had been generated on one and the same sequencing platform. To study patterns of TCR occurrence, a later analysis re-analyzed previously published TCR beta repertoires from 650 to 750 donors and added high-resolution HLA genotyping. HLA typing covered class I and class II loci at four-digit resolution. An early release that covered roughly 600 HLA-typed donors contained approximately 300 gigabases of sequencing data and approximately 85 million unique TCR sequences. The study was designed to test whether signatures of past pathogen exposure could be identified by cataloging public T cell receptors. Of the 300 to 400 genotyped donors, over 70% fell in the genetic ancestry cluster associated with self-reported Caucasian donors. Genome-wide SNP genotypes for about three fifths of the roughly 700 donors were used in a later genetic analysis, which treated that subset as a discovery cohort. The study combined high-throughput TCR immunosequencing, statistical association of individual TCRs with disease status, and machine learning to predict cytomegalovirus infection status. What the study reported, not specific to this receptor: Some IMGT-functional V segments, including TRBV6-2 and TRBV6-3, could not be distinguished by the 87-base-pair reads and were therefore excluded. Because HLA typing was unavailable for some donors at each locus, only the typed subset was used in association tests. Roughly uniform sequencing depth across donors was assumed in presence/absence analyses, although this assumption may not hold. The classifier was reported to diagnose cytomegalovirus status with high specificity and sensitivity in both the original and validation cohorts. According to a later analysis, parvovirus B19, influenza, CMV and Epstein-Barr virus appeared linked to several top co-occurrence clusters. The authors suggested that the approach could potentially be extended to other disease states and immunological phenotypes. Compared with the roughly 600-donor mean, donors in an Asian-associated ancestry cluster had fewer N-insertions in productive TCRs, according to a later genetic analysis. A group of highly shared sequence variants was considered likely to be a technical artifact of the sequencing pipeline. In vitro tests confirmed that a few of the cytomegalovirus-associated TCR beta chains recognize cytomegalovirus antigens. Because counts were too low, 15 to 20 rarely observed V segments, including chromosome 9 orphons, were excluded from the earlier analysis of under 650 of the donors. A later analysis associated 17,000 or so TCR beta sequences with specific HLA alleles at a false discovery rate of 0.05. Compared with equally common non-associated chains, HLA-associated TCR beta chains in a later analysis were more clonally expanded and had lower generation probabilities. Most TCR sequences were seen in very few donors, while some public TCRs were found in many individuals. According to a later analysis, most CMV-associated TCR beta chains appeared to be HLA-restricted, and the HLA associations seemed to be driven largely by CMV exposure. The only immune exposure information available for the cohort was CMV serostatus. Only TCR beta chains were sequenced in this cohort, and the absence of alpha or paired-chain data limited detectable features. Correlated functional status among segregating V segments might reflect linkage disequilibrium, but an unknown experimental factor could not be ruled out. An earlier analysis of around 500 of the donors showed that most TCR beta V segments appeared in productive rearrangements either about 87% or about 30% of the time, which broadly matched IMGT annotations. A further reported finding was that TCR beta sequences accurately predicted the HLA-A and HLA-B alleles for most subjects in the first cohort. The study listed approximately 160 TCR beta chains as associated with cytomegalovirus. Strong co-occurrence of HLA alleles, especially DR and DQ, made assigning TCR associations to individual alleles difficult. In a later analysis, the rate of TCR association differed among HLA loci, with DRB1 alleles having the most associated TCRs and HLA-C alleles having the fewest. A later genetic analysis associated a missense DCLRE1C variant with V-gene and J-gene trimming of TCR beta chains, and an independent cohort replicated the association.

The protocol used for the library was the immunoSEQ multiplex PCR assay. The multiplex PCR relied on a mix of 60 forward primers for TCR Vbeta segments and 13 reverse primers for TCR Jbeta segments. Amplification of the CDR3 region of rearranged TCR beta genes was performed with a multiplex PCR assay on genomic DNA. The Illumina HiSeq System was used to sequence the amplified TCR beta libraries as 87-base-pair reads. Under the source paper's analysis protocol: In a later analysis, tens of millions of unique TCR beta chains were counted across the approximately 620 repertoires, and roughly 10 million of these chains were shared by at least two donors. Raw reads were error-corrected and collapsed into unique sequences by a nearest-neighbor algorithm in which closely related sequences were merged to remove PCR and sequencing errors. CDR3 sequences were aligned to IMGT reference sequences to assign V, D and J gene segments. Each retained sequence needed at least a six-nucleotide match to both a V gene segment and a J gene segment. A rearrangement was called productive if the CDR3 had no stop codons and remained in frame with V and J, and every other rearrangement was called non-productive. CDR3 was defined by IMGT convention, running from the second conserved V-encoded cysteine to the conserved J-encoded phenylalanine. The earlier analysis of some 540 of the donors excluded any sequence lacking an unambiguous match to a single V gene segment. An earlier analysis of several hundred of the donors called V segments functional above 56.7% productive rearrangements and segregating when the between-donor standard deviation exceeded 5%. A statistical classification framework was developed to diagnose cytomegalovirus status using the catalog of TCR beta chain sequences. A later analysis assigned V and J genes by comparing TCR nucleotide sequences with IMGT/GENE-DB human TR gene sequences. The TCRdist pipeline was used in a later analysis to assign CDR3 sequences and most-parsimonious VDJ recombination scenarios. In a later analysis, each TCR beta chain was defined by its CDR3 amino acid sequence together with its V-gene family, and reads lacking a unique V-gene family were excluded. To address suspected cross-contamination and a sequencing artifact, a later analysis removed 450 to 700 highly shared, low-generation-probability nucleotide sequences. In a later analysis, a clonal expansion index was calculated for each public chain from normalized within-repertoire ranks of inferred template counts. A later analysis computed generation probabilities with a VDJ recombination model fitted to out-of-frame rearrangements, and checked the results against IGoR. A later analysis scored TCR-TCR, TCR-HLA and TCR-CMV co-occurrence with hypergeometric tests, applying a repertoire-size bias correction to TCR pairs. A later analysis estimated false discovery rates by permuting HLA or CMV assignments 20 times. A later analysis grouped co-occurring TCRs with DBSCAN, adding TCRdist sequence similarity when clustering within HLA-allele-positive subsets. Co-occurrence clustering excluded repertoires with fewer than 30,000 or more than 120,000 public chains, plus five with anomalous nucleotide sharing. What TCRdb holds here is the immuneACCESS table cut down to in-frame rearrangements. Part of the clones is not present; checked against another copy, under half of the missing clones reflect an unresolved V gene, and the others are unexplained. V, J and clone size are taken as reported in that table, and D and trimming were inferred from the DNA itself. The sample table contains approximately 170,000 clones; only one count was recorded for roughly 85% of them. The ten largest clones add up to 1% of the sample.

Reading from cysteine to phenylalanine, the CDR3 counts 16 amino acids. The retained sequence is limited to the CDR3, 48 bases, with the frame set at the first base. The germline V gene specifies SGHDT as CDR1 and YYEEEE as CDR2. V is trimmed back by 4 bases and J by 4 bases, and the junction contains 8 bases that no gene match accounts for. On this clone: This receptor's antigen is unknown. No quality values exist for individual bases; no much larger clone is one base distant.

The cohort consisted of approximately 670 healthy bone marrow donors. Cohort members were all nominally healthy when sampled, although unrecorded immune exposures were likely present. The donor was CMV seronegative and was included in the group of about 400 seronegative cohort members. A peripheral blood sample was collected from each donor, and TCR beta sequencing was performed on peripheral blood mononuclear cells. Genomic DNA was extracted from the blood cell samples with the Qiagen DNeasy Blood Extraction Kit. The sample consisted of PBMCs. The sequence was obtained from a boy under 10 years old in good health and CMV-seronegative. The chain is encoded by TRBV5-6 joined to TRBJ2-7; 13 middle bases align to TRBD2. CDR3 loop: CASSLRTSGSQYEQYF. DNA sequence: TGTGCCAGCAGCCTTCGGACTAGCGGGAGTCAGTACGAGCAGTACTTC.